This TCR beta chain appears in the sequencing data of a study of cytomegalovirus exposure and HLA in healthy donors. The PCR used 60 Vbeta and 13 Jbeta primers. Only in-frame clones appear in the TCRdb table, and some are missing; sequencing was by immunoSEQ multiplex PCR. The data show about 200,000 clones, with almost 80% seen just once and approximately 3.9% held by the top ten. Germline V CDR1 and CDR2: LGHNA, YNFKEQ. V was trimmed by 0 bases and J by 3 bases, leaving 15 bases between them. CDR3 length: 16 residues. Sequenced material: PBMCs. This clonotype was obtained from a male donor in good health and CMV-seronegative. V usage is TRBV4-2 and J usage is TRBJ2-7; no reliable D call. The CDR3 nucleotides read TGTGCCAGCAGCCAAGATGACTTGCTGAAACGCTACGAGCAGTACTTC. It codes for CASSQDDLLKRYEQYF.